This entry is about one TCR beta chain. Its antigen is not identified. Sequenced by immunoSEQ multiplex PCR; TCRdb stores in-frame clones only, minus some. Of around 63,000 clones listed, 87% were seen once; the top ten hold 11%. The data belong to a study of lymphopenia after photon versus proton radiotherapy. Study results and caveats: After the lymphocyte nadir, photon-treated repertoires showed oligoclonal expansion, especially of CD8+ Temra cells. Proton therapy kept repertoires fairly stable, unlike photons, which gained effector/memory cells. Authors raise, but do not show, better survival with proton therapy. A bigger post-nadir fall in TCR diversity correlated inversely with survival time in deceased patients.

CDR3 length equals 14 residues. The V end lost 2 bases, the J end lost 1 base, and 8 bases lay between the germline ends. Germline V gives CDR1 SGHRS, CDR2 YFSETQ. This receptor was obtained from a man older than 75 with esophageal cancer. V and J are TRBV5-1 and TRBJ2-3, with a weak D call TRBD1 (5 bases). The material sequenced was peripheral blood, taken from a patient treated with proton-based radiotherapy. The CDR3 DNA reads TGCGCCAGCAGCTTCTCCAGGGGCACAGATACGCAGTATTTT. It translates to CASSFSRGTDTQYF.